The subject of this entry is one T cell receptor (beta chain). This clone was seen repeatedly, ten times or more. The specificity of this receptor is unknown. There are no base qualities to consult, and no much larger clone falls within one base. As encoded in the germline V gene, CDR1 is SGHRS while CDR2 is YFSETQ. V sheds 1 base and J sheds 11 bases, leaving 12 bases between their ends. The CDR3 goes from the cysteine to the phenylalanine over 12 residues. Only the CDR3 part of the read is kept: 36 bases, read in frame from the first base. No treatment had been received by any patient before thyroid surgery. Using T-cell receptor beta sequencing, the researchers looked back retrospectively at clinical samples from patients, gathered between about 2011 and 2019. The source of the sample is a study of metastatic and nonmetastatic thyroid tumors (dated by TCRdb to 2019 to 2021). Some background on the complete study: Repertoires were compared across peripheral blood and tumor or nodule tissue samples from malignant and benign thyroid patients. What the study reported, not specific to this receptor: In both blood and tumor samples, malignant tumors were reported to have significantly higher TCR beta diversity than benign nodules.

The library was produced with PCR. TCRdb lists the instrument as Illumina HiSeq 4000. High-throughput sequencing was used to profile the TCR beta-chain CDR3 region of every patient. The source study handled its data this way. The researchers built a classifier to tell apart papillary thyroid cancer patients with distant metastasis, based on CDR3 differences among clinicopathological groups. The Shannon index was used to measure repertoire diversity, and the Morisita-Horn index was used to measure how similar tumor and blood repertoires were. Using fastp at Q25 and MiXCR, TCRdb reprocessed the public reads and kept productive beta chains. TCRdb assigned the V and J calls; the authors' analysis was not used. The sample has around 70,000 clones on record, 18% of them singletons. Together, the top ten hold about 13% of the sample.

The sequencing input was blood. The TCR sequence derives from a female donor with papillary thyroid cancer or a benign thyroid nodule (not recorded which). Some clones in this sample may be carry-over from other donors' samples. Recombination joined TRBV5-1 with TRBJ1-1; the D gene cannot be named for sure. The CDR3 region: CASSLTGRGAFF. The sequence in DNA is TGCGCCAGCAGCTTGACGGGAAGAGGGGCTTTCTTT.